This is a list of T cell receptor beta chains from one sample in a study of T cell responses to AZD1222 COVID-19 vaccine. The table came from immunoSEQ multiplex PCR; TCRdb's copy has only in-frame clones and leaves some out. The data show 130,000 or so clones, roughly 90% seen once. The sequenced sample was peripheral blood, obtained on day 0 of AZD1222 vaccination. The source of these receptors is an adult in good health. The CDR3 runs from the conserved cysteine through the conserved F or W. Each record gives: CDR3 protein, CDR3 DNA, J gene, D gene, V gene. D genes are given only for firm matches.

CASSQGNSNQPQHF	TGTGCCAGCAGTCAGGGGAATAGCAATCAGCCCCAGCATTTT	TRBJ1-5	.	TRBV2
CASSRAQGLYQPQHF	TGTGCCAGCAGTCGTGCACAGGGCCTATATCAGCCCCAGCATTTT	TRBJ1-5	.	TRBV6-2/TRBV6-3
CASSDRGQLYGYTF	TGTGCCAGTAGTGACAGGGGCCAGCTCTATGGCTACACCTTC	TRBJ1-2	TRBD1	TRBV19
CASSQDREPLEPLHF	TGCGCCAGCAGCCAAGATAGAGAGCCCCTTGAACCCCTCCACTTT	TRBJ1-6	.	TRBV4-1
CASSFRLDEKLFF	TGTGCCAGCAGTTTTCGATTAGACGAAAAACTGTTTTTT	TRBJ1-4	.	TRBV27
CASSPGTGVYETQYF	TGTGCCAGCAGCCCCGGGACAGGGGTTTACGAGACCCAGTACTTC	TRBJ2-5	TRBD1	TRBV7-3
CSGNGQAYNEQFF	TGCAGCGGAAACGGACAGGCCTACAATGAGCAGTTCTTC	TRBJ2-1	TRBD1	TRBV29-1
CASSQLTGVGQPQHF	TGTGCCAGTAGTCAGCTCACAGGGGTGGGTCAGCCCCAGCATTTT	TRBJ1-5	TRBD1	TRBV19
CATSGAGTDTQYF	TGTGCCACCAGTGGGGCAGGCACAGATACGCAGTATTTT	TRBJ2-3	.	TRBV24-1
CASSLLENTEAFF	TGTGCCAGCAGCTTACTAGAGAACACTGAAGCTTTCTTT	TRBJ1-1	.	TRBV7-8
CASSPRELTEAFF	TGTGCCAGCAGCCCCAGGGAATTGACTGAAGCTTTCTTT	TRBJ1-1	.	TRBV12-3/TRBV12-4
CASSSYTEAFF	TGTGCCAGCAGCTCGTACACTGAAGCTTTCTTT	TRBJ1-1	.	TRBV5-4
CSVDLGQGRETQYF	TGCAGCGTCGACTTGGGCCAGGGGCGGGAGACCCAGTACTTC	TRBJ2-5	.	TRBV29-1